This T cell receptor beta chain came from a study of CD8 T cells in Susac syndrome (dated by TCRdb to the late 2010s). For the study in its entirety: Whether CD8+ T cell activation and differentiation in Susac syndrome was antigen driven was tested using repertoire sequencing. Clonality of the CD8+ T cell repertoire was compared between about a dozen healthy donors, about 14 Susac syndrome patients and under 19 multiple sclerosis patients. General study outcomes and caveats: The study acknowledged that relatively few individuals were included in the TCR sequencing and HLA analysis.

CDR1 and CDR2 are drawn from the germline V gene (reference sequence): SEHNR, FQNEAQ. The junction shows trimming of 4 bases on V and 1 base on J, plus 8 bases between the germline ends. CDR3 length: 13 amino acids, cysteine to phenylalanine. The retained sequence is limited to the CDR3, 39 bases, with the frame set at the first base. Peripheral blood CD8+ and CD4+ T cells from healthy donors, Susac syndrome patients and multiple sclerosis patients were profiled by high-throughput TCR beta sequencing. Healthy donors were age- and sex-matched controls. Bulk CD8+ and CD4+ T cells were purified magnetically by negative isolation, whereas CD8+ TEMRA cells were enriched by FACS. Blood was drawn into EDTA tubes, processed within 24 hours, and PBMCs were isolated by density gradient centrifugation. PBMCs intended for TCR sequencing were cryopreserved in liquid nitrogen and were subsequently thawed in a 37 degrees C water bath. The sorted or isolated CD4+, CD8+ and CD8+ TEMRA cells had a purity of 90% or higher.

RNA was extracted using the RNeasy kit, and roughly 0.5 to 1 ug of the RNA was reverse transcribed with random hexamers. The immunoSEQ multiplex PCR assay, covering 54 Vbeta and 13 Jbeta segments, was used to amplify TCR beta CDR3 regions. Bias from PCR amplification was corrected by using a synthetic template baseline for primer optimization and for computational correction. Concerning the study's data processing: Reads were assigned to V, D and J genes according to IMGT and analyzed in immunoSEQ Analyzer, with only productive sequences retained. Clonality was calculated as one minus the Shannon entropy normalized by log2 of the number of productive unique sequences. Public and private clones were assessed among the 100 most prevalent clones of each patient and control. Clones were defined as Susac-specific when absent from the healthy and MS cohorts, from about 1,100 published viral clones and from other ImmuneACCESS disease sequences. The raw public reads went through TCRdb reprocessing: fastp at Q25, MiXCR clone calling, in-frame beta chains kept. Each entry merges the rows of one CDR3 protein and shows their most common DNA and genes. The V and J calls come from TCRdb's annotation, not from the publication. For this sample the table gives more than 110,000 distinct CDR3 sequences, of which 94% were detected only once. Of the sample, around 0.29% is held by the ten largest clones.

This clonotype was recorded a few times. The antigen this receptor binds is unknown. No base qualities exist here, and no much larger clone lies one base off it. The sequenced sample consisted of CD8+ T cells from PBMCs. The sequence was obtained from a human donor in good health. The chain is encoded by TRBV7-9 joined to TRBJ2-7; the D region possibly corresponds to TRBD2 (6 bases align). The DNA reads as follows: TGTGCCAGCAGCTCGGGACTGTCCTACGAGCAGTACTTC. This sequence encodes CASSSGLSYEQYF.